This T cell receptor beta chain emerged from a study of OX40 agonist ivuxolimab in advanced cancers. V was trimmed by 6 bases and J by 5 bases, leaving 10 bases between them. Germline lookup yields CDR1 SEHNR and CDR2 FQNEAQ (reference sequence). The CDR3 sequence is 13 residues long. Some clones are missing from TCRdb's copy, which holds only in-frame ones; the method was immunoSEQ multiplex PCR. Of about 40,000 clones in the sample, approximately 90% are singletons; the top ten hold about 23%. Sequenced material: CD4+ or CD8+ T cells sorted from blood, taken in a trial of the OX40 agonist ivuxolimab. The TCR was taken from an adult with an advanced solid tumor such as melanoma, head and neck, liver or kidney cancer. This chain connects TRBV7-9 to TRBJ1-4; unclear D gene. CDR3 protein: CASRGSVNEKLFF. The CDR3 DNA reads TGTGCCAGCAGGGGGAGTGTAAATGAAAAACTGTTTTTT.